This T cell receptor (beta chain) was documented in a study of beta chain features in type 1 diabetes. Cell sorting via CD45RO/CCR7/CD25/CD127/CD95/CD27 was performed to obtain CD4+ naive, central memory, regulatory and stem cell-like memory cells. Trimming removed 1 base from V and 0 bases from J; junction bases left unmatched: 10. The CDR3 consists of 17 residues. Germline-derived CDR1 and CDR2 are GTSNPN and SVGIG (reference sequence). Every bit of the isolated RNA underwent reverse transcription, so sequencing read expressed TCRB transcripts. Only in-frame clones appear in the TCRdb table, and some are missing; sequencing was by immunoSEQ multiplex PCR. The sample includes over 300,000 clones, less than 9.5% of them seen just once.

The source of this sequence is a woman aged 18-29 years in good health. The chain combines TRBV30 with TRBJ1-1, with 8 bases matching TRBD1. Sequencing input: central memory CD4+ T cells from blood. The CDR3 nucleotides read TGTGCCTGGAGTGGCACGCTGACAGGGGTCATGAACACTGAAGCTTTCTTT. This encodes CAWSGTLTGVMNTEAFF.